These 15 T cell receptor beta chains share one sample of origin, sequenced in a study of blood T cell repertoires in COVID-19. Clones were read by immunoSEQ multiplex PCR, and TCRdb kept only the in-frame ones, dropping some. The sample carries about 150,000 clones, roughly nine tenths recorded once. The specimen was peripheral blood. Source of these receptors: a young man with COVID-19, enrolled during active disease.

This clone was recorded once. The chain has TRBV7-9 and TRBJ2-5, with no clear D. Trimming left V 5 bases short and J 5 bases short, with 15 bases between. The CDR3 totals 14 residues. In germline, CDR1 is SEHNR, CDR2 FQNEAQ (reference sequence). CDR3 sequence (DNA): TGTGCCAGCAGCGCGAGGAGTGAGCGCGAGACCCAGTACTTC. Protein sequence: CASSARSERETQYF.

Worth noting for this clone: Other DNA sequences within the sample encode an identical CDR3. The genes are TRBV4-3 and TRBJ2-7, with D possibly TRBD1 on 6 matching bases. V lost 0 bases, J lost 4 bases, and 10 bases lay in between. CDR1 is LGHNA, CDR2 YSLEER, per germline. The CDR3 has 14 residues. CDR3 sequence reads: CASSQDRGDYEQYF. The DNA of the CDR3 is TGCGCCAGCAGCCAAGACAGGGGCGATTACGAGCAGTACTTC.

The chain uses TRBV19 and TRBJ2-1; 11 bases are a match to TRBD2. CDR1 is LNHDA and CDR2 is SQIVND in the germline V gene (reference sequence). The CDR3 sequence is 14 residues long. The junction had 9 bases not matched to a gene; V was cut back by 7 bases and J by 10 bases. This CDR3 is CASTALAGEGEQFF. Here the CDR3 DNA reads TGTGCCAGTACTGCACTAGCGGGAGAGGGCGAGCAGTTCTTC.

The chain combines TRBV6-5 with TRBJ2-1; 7 positions match TRBD2. The germline V gene encodes CDR1 MNHEY and CDR2 SVGAGI. The CDR3 is made up of 15 amino acids. J lost 4 bases, V lost 6 bases, and 9 bases had no gene match. The CDR3 reads CASSPAASGYNEQFF. The CDR3 region has the DNA TGTGCCAGCAGCCCGGCGGCTAGCGGTTACAATGAGCAGTTCTTC.

The rearrangement links TRBV6-2 or TRBV6-3 to TRBJ2-3; 8 bases are shared with TRBD1. The CDR3 has 16 amino acids. Germline CDR1 is MNHEY and CDR2 is SVGEGT. The V and J ends lost 0 bases and 1 base, in that order; junction bases with no gene match: 3. CDR3 loop: CASSYSDRERTDTQYF. The DNA of the CDR3 is TGTGCCAGCAGTTACTCGGACAGGGAACGCACAGATACGCAGTATTTT.

The rearrangement joins TRBV27 to TRBJ2-7; possibly TRBD2 for D (5 bases). V shed 0 bases and J shed 2 bases, with 8 bases lying between them. The CDR3 is 14 amino acids. CDR1 and CDR2 from the germline V gene are MNHEY and SMNVEV (reference sequence). The CDR3 DNA is TGTGCCAGCAGTTTATCGGCCGGGACCTACGAGCAGTACTTC. Translating gives CASSLSAGTYEQYF.

The chain carries TRBV7-6 and TRBJ1-1, with D tentatively TRBD1 (5 bases). The V end lost 5 bases, the J end lost 3 bases, and 10 bases lay between the germline ends. The CDR3 runs 13 residues. From germline, CDR1 is SGHVS and CDR2 FNYEAQ. The DNA of the CDR3 is TGTGCCAGCAGCCGTACAGGCGACACTGAAGCTTTCTTT. Translating gives CASSRTGDTEAFF. The full variable domain, rest sourced from reference TRBV7-6 and TRBJ1-1, is GAGVSQSPRYKVTKRGQDVALRCDPISGHVSLYWYRQALGQGPEFLTYFNYEAQQDKSGLPNDRFSAERPEGSISTLTIQRTEQRDSAMYRCASSRTGDTEAFFGQGTRLTVV.

The rearrangement joins TRBV9 to TRBJ2-1, with TRBD2 as a possible D gene (5 bases). V was pared by 0 bases and J by 2 bases, with 12 bases between. Germline V lookup: CDR1 SGDLS, CDR2 YYNGEE. The CDR3 length is 16 residues. For the CDR3, the DNA is TGTGCCAGCAGCGTAGCGGGTCGAGGGACCTACAATGAGCAGTTCTTC. It codes for CASSVAGRGTYNEQFF.

V gene TRBV7-9 combines with J gene TRBJ2-2; D unresolved. V lost 5 bases to trimming and J lost 3 bases, with 4 bases between them. This CDR3 is 12 amino acids long. Germline assignment: CDR1 SEHNR and CDR2 FQNEAQ (reference sequence). CDR3: CASSHYTGELFF. DNA of the CDR3: TGTGCCAGCAGCCACTACACCGGGGAGCTGTTTTTT.

The chain recombines TRBV2 with TRBJ1-6; the D is unclear. Germline lookup yields CDR1 SNHLY and CDR2 FYNNEI. The V end lost 0 bases, the J end lost 4 bases, and 13 bases lay between the germline ends. This CDR3 comprises 17 residues. CDR3 protein: CASSEAPGRVYNSPLHF. The CDR3 nucleotides are TGTGCCAGCAGTGAAGCGCCTGGGCGGGTTTATAATTCACCCCTCCACTTT.

J is TRBJ1-5 and V is TRBV7-2, with 10 positions matching TRBD1. Germline CDR1 reads SGHTA; CDR2 reads FQGNSA. J lost 5 bases, V lost 5 bases, and 12 bases had no gene match. The CDR3 runs 17 residues. CDR3: CASSPPLAGTGDQPQHF. CDR3 in DNA: TGTGCCAGCAGCCCGCCTCTCGCCGGGACAGGGGATCAGCCCCAGCATTTT. Full variable domain (remainder filled in from reference TRBV7-2 and TRBJ1-5): GAGVSQSPSNKVTEKGKDVELRCDPISGHTALYWYRQSLGQGLEFLIYFQGNSAPDKSGLPSDRFSAERTGGSVSTLTIQRTQQEDSAVYLCASSPPLAGTGDQPQHFGDGTRLSIL.

This clone appeared a few times. The V and J genes are TRBV4-2 and TRBJ1-6; 7 bases agree with TRBD1. J gave up 9 bases and V 5 bases, and 10 bases lay outside the gene matches. From germline, CDR1 is LGHNA and CDR2 YNFKEQ. This CDR3 has 15 residues. CDR3 in amino acids: CASSDGQDHISPLHF. The CDR3 DNA reads as TGTGCCAGCAGCGATGGACAGGATCACATTTCACCCCTCCACTTT.

The chain combines TRBV28 with TRBJ2-1; 11 nucleotides line up with TRBD1. Germline-derived CDR1 and CDR2 are MDHEN and SYDVKM. This CDR3 comprises 16 residues. The J segment lost 4 bases and the V segment lost 5 bases, leaving 7 bases of the junction unmatched. In DNA form, the CDR3 reads TGTGCCAGCAGTCTTCGGACAGGGGGCAATTACAATGAGCAGTTCTTC. Translating it yields CASSLRTGGNYNEQFF.

The V call is TRBV14, the J call TRBJ2-7; TRBD1 aligns across 7 bases. The trim removed 2 bases at V and 3 bases at J, leaving 7 bases unmatched. The CDR3 consists of 15 residues. Germline loops: CDR1 SGHDN, CDR2 FVKESK. The CDR3 DNA reads TGTGCCAGCAGCCAATACACAGGGGTCGGCTACGAGCAGTACTTC. It yields the protein CASSQYTGVGYEQYF.

The rearrangement links TRBV19 to TRBJ2-7; D might be TRBD1 (5 bases). Trimming removed 8 bases at V and 5 bases at J, with 16 bases between. Germline V gene data show CDR1 as LNHDA and CDR2 as SQIVND (reference sequence). The CDR3 is 13 amino acids. The CDR3 bases are TGTGCCAGTGCCACAAAACCAGGGAACGAGCAGTACTTC. This sequence encodes CASATKPGNEQYF.